This T cell receptor beta chain was sequenced during a study of T cell repertoires in cytomegalovirus infection. Study details: Recently described HLA-C-restricted plus well-studied HLA-B-restricted CMV epitopes were used. A matching HLA type, together with CMV infection, was signaled by public TCR beta signatures.

About this clonotype: Its antigen remains unidentified.

General study findings and limits: Within the response measured ex vivo, HLA-C-restricted CMV-specific TCR beta clonotypes were dominant. CMV carriers having the relevant HLA were flagged by cumulative public TCR beta family frequency.

TCRdb reprocessed the reads via MiXCR and lists one record per CDR3 protein. The sample yields approximately 730,000 distinct CDR3 sequences, 25% to 35% seen once. Germline V gene sequence: CDR1 MNHEY, CDR2 SVGAGI. This CDR3 is built from 15 residues. Losses at the gene ends were 4 bases for V and 4 bases for J; bases not matched to a gene: 8. V and J are TRBV6-5 and TRBJ1-1; 8 nucleotides line up with TRBD1. The sample consisted of cultured CD8+ T cells from PBMCs, taken from culture after CMV antigen stimulation. The sequence derives from a human donor in good health (CMV status not recorded). Some clones in this sample may be carry-over from other donors' samples. The DNA of the CDR3 is TGTGCCAGCAGTTCGCTGCAGGGGGCGATCACTGAAGCTTTCTTT. It encodes CASSSLQGAITEAFF.